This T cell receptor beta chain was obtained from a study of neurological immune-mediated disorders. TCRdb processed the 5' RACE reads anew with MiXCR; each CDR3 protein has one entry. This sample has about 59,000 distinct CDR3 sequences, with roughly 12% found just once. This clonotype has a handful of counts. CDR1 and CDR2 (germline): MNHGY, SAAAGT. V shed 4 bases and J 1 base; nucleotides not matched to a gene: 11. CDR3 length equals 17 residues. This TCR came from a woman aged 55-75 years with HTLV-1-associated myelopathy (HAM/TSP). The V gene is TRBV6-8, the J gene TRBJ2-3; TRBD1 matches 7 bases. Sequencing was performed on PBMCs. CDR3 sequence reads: CASSFHLQGSCTDTQYF. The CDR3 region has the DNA TGTGCCAGCAGTTTCCATCTACAGGGGTCTTGCACAGATACGCAGTATTTT.